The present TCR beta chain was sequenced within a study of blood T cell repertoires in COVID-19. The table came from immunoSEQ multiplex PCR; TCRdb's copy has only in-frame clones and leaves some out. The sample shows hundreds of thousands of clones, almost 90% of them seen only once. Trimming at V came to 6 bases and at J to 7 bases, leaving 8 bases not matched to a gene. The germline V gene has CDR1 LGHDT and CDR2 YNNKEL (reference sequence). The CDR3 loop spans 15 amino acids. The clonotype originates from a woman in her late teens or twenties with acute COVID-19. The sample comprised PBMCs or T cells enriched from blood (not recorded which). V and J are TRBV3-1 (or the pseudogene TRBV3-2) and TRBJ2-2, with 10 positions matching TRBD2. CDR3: CASSSGTSVIGELFF. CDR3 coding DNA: TGTGCCAGCAGTTCCGGGACTAGCGTTATCGGGGAGCTGTTTTTT.